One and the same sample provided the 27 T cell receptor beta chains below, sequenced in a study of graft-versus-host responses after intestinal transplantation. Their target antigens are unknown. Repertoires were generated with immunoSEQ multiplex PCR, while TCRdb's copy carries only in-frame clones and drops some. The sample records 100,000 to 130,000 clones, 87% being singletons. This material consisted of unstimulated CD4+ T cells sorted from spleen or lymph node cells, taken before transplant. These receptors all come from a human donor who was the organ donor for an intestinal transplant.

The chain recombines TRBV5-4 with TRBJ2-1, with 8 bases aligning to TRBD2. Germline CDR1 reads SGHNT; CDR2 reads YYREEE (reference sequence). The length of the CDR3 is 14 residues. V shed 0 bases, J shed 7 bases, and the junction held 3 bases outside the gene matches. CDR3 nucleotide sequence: TGTGCCAGCAGCTTGGAGCGGGAGAGAAATGAGCAGTTCTTC. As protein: CASSLERERNEQFF.

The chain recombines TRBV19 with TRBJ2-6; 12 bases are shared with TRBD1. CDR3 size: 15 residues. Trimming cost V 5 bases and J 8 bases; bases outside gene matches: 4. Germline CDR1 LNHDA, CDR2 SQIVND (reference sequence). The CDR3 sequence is CASSSGQGATNVLTF. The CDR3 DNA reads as TGTGCCAGTAGTTCGGGACAGGGGGCTACCAACGTCCTGACTTTC.

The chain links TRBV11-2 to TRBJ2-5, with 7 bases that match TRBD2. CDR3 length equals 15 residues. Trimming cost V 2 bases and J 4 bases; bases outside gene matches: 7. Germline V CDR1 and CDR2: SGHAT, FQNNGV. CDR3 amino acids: CASSLTGTITETQYF. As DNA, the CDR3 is TGTGCCAGCAGCTTAACCGGGACTATTACAGAGACCCAGTACTTC.

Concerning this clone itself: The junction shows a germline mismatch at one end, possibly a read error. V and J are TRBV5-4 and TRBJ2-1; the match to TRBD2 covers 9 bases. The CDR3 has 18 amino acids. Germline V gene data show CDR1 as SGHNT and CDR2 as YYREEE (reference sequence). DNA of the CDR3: TGTGCCAGCAGCTTGGCCTTTACTAGCGGGCACCCGACCAATGAGCAGGTCTTC. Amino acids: CASSLAFTSGHPTNEQVF.

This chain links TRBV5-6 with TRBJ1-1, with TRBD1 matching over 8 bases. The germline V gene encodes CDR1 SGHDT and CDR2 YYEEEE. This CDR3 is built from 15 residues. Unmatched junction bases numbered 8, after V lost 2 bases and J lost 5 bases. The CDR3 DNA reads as TGTGCCAGCAGCTTCACGGACAGGGAGGGGACTGAAGCTTTCTTT. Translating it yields CASSFTDREGTEAFF.

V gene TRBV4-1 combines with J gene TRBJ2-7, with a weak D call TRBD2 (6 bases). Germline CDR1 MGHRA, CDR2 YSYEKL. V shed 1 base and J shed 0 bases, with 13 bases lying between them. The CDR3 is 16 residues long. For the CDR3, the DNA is TGCGCCAGCAGCCAAGCCCGGGACTCTAGCTCCTACGAGCAGTACTTC. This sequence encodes CASSQARDSSSYEQYF.

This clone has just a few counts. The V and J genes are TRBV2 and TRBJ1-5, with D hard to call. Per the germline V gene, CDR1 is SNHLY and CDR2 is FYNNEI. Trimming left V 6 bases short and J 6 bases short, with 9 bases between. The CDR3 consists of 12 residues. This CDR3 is CASSGEGQPQHF. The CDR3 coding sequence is TGTGCCAGCAGCGGGGAAGGTCAGCCCCAGCATTTT.

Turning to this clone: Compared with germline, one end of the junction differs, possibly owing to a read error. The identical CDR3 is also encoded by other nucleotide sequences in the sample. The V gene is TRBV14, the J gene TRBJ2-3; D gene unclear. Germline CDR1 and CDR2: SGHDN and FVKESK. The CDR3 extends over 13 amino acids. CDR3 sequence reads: CASNFLGTDTQYF. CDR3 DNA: TGTGCCAGCAATTTCCTGGGCACGGATACGCAGTATTTT.

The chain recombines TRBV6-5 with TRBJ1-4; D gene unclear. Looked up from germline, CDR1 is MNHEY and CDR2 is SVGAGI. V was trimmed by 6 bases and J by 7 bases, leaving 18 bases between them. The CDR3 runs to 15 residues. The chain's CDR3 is CASSTRPLVPEKLFF. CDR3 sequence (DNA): TGTGCCAGCAGCACTCGGCCCCTAGTCCCTGAAAAACTGTTTTTT.

The CDR3 sequence is CARGTGANEKLFF. For the CDR3, the DNA is TGCGCCAGGGGAACAGGGGCTAATGAAAAACTGTTTTTT. The chain uses TRBV5-1 and TRBJ1-4; 7 bases are shared with TRBD1. In germline, CDR1 is SGHRS, CDR2 YFSETQ. The V gene end was trimmed by 8 bases and the J gene end by 3 bases; junction bases not matched to a gene: 4. This CDR3 has 13 residues.

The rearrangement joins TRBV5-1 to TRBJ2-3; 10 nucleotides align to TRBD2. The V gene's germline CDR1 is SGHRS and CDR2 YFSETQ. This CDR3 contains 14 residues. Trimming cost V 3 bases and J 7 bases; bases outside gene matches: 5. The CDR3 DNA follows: TGCGCCAGCAGCTCTAGCGGGAGCCCCTATACGCAGTATTTT. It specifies CASSSSGSPYTQYF.

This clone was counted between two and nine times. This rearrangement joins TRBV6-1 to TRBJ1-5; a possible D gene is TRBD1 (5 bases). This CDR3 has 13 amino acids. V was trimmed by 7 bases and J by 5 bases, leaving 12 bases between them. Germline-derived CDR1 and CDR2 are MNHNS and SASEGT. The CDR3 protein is CASTMRGDQPQHF. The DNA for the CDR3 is TGTGCCAGCACCATGCGGGGGGATCAGCCCCAGCATTTT.

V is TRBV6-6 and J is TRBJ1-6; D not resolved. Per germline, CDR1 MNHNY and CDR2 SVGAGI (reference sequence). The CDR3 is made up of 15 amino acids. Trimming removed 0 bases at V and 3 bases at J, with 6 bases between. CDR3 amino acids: CASSYSPVYNSPLHF. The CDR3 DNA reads TGTGCCAGCAGTTACTCGCCCGTCTATAATTCACCCCTCCACTTT.

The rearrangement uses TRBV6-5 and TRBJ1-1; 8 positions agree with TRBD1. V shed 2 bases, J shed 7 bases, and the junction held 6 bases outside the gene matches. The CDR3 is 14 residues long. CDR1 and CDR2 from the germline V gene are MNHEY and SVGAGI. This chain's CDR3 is CASSYGQGGNEAFF. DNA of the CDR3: TGTGCCAGCAGTTACGGACAGGGCGGCAATGAAGCTTTCTTT.

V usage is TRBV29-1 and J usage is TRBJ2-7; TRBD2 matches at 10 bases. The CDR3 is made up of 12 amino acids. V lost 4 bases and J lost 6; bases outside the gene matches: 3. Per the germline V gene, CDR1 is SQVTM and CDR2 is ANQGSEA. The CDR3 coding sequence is TGCAGCGTTGCCCTAGCGGGAGTCGAGCAGTACTTC. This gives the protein CSVALAGVEQYF.

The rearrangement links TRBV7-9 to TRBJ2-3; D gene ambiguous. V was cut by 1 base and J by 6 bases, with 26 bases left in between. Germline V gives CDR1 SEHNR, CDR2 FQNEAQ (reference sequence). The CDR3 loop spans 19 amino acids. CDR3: CASSLGSFGAFRTRDTQYF. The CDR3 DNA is TGTGCCAGCAGCTTAGGGTCCTTCGGAGCATTTCGTACCCGGGATACGCAGTATTTT. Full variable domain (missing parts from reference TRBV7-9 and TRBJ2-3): DTGVSQNPRHKITKRGQNVTFRCDPISEHNRLYWYRQTLGQGPEFLTYFQNEAQLEKSRLLSDRFSAERPKGSFSTLEIQRTEQGDSAMYLCASSLGSFGAFRTRDTQYFGPGTRLTVL.

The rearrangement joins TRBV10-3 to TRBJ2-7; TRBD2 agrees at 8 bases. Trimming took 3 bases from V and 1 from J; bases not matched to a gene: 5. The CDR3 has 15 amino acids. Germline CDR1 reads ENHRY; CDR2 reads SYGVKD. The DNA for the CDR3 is TGTGCCATCAGTGATGGGCTAGCGGGTTCCTACGAGCAGTACTTC. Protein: CAISDGLAGSYEQYF.

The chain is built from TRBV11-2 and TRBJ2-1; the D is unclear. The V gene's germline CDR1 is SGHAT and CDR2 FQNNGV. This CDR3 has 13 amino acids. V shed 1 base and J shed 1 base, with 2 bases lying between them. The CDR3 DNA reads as TGTGCCAGCAGCTTAGGTTCCTACAATGAGCAGTTCTTC. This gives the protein CASSLGSYNEQFF.

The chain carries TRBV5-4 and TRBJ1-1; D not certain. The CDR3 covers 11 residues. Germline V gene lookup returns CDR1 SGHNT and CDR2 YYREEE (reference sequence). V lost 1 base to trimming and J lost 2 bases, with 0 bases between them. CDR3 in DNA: TGTGCCAGCAGCTTGAACACTGAAGCTTTCTTT. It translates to CASSLNTEAFF.

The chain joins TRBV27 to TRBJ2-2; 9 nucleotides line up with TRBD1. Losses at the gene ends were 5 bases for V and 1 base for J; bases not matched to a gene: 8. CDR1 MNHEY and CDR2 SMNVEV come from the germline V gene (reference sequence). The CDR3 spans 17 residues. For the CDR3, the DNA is TGTGCCAGCAGTCTAAGGACAGGGGCGAAGAACACCGGGGAGCTGTTTTTT. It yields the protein CASSLRTGAKNTGELFF.

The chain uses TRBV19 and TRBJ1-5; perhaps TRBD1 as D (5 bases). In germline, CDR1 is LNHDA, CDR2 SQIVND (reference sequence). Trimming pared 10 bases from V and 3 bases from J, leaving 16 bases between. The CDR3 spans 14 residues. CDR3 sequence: CATTGPGPNQPQHF. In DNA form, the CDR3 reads TGTGCCACTACCGGGCCGGGGCCCAATCAGCCCCAGCATTTT.

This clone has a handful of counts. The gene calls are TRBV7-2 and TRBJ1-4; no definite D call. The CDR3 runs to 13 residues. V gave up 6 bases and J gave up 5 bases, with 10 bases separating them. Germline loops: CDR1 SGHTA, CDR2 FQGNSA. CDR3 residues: CASSELLNEKLFF. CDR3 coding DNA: TGTGCCAGCAGTGAATTACTAAATGAAAAACTGTTTTTT.

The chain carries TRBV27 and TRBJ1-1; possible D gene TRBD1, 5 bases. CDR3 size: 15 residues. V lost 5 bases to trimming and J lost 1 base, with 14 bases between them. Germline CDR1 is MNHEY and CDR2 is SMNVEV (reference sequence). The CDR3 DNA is TGTGCCAGCAGTCGGTATGGGGCCGAGAACACTGAAGCTTTCTTT. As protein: CASSRYGAENTEAFF.

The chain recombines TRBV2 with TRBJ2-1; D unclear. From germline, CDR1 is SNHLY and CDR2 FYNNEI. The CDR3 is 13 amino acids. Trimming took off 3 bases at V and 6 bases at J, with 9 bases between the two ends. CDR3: CASSEGRLNEQFF. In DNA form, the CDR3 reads TGTGCCAGCAGTGAGGGCAGGCTCAATGAGCAGTTCTTC.

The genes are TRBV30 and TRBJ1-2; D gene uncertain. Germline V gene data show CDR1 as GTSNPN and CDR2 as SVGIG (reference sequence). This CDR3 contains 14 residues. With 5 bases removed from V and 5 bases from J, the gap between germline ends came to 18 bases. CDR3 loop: CAWEGAGVGYGYTF. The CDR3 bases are TGTGCCTGGGAAGGTGCAGGCGTAGGGTATGGCTACACCTTC.

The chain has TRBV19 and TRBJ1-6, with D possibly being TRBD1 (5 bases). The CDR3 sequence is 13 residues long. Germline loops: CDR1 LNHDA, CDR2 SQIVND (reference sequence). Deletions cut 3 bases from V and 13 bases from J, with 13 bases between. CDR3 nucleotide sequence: TGTGCCAGTAGTATGGGGCAGACAGCGCCCCTCCACTTT. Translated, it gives CASSMGQTAPLHF.

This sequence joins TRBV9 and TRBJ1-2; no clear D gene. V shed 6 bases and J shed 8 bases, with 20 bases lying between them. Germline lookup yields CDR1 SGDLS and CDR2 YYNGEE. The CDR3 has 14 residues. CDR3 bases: TGTGCCAGCACAGCGGGCCCTACTACCCCGGGCTACACCTTC. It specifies CASTAGPTTPGYTF.